The 3 T cell receptor beta chains below come from one sample, sequenced in a study of blood T cells in healthy people across ages. It was with a sample-barcoded 5' primer and a J-beta primer mix that a second PCR of roughly 7 to 12 cycles was run. TCRdb independently ran MiXCR on the 5' RACE reads; one entry per CDR3 protein. The sample contains some 1,000,000 distinct CDR3 sequences, approximately 25% of which appear only once. These data also featured in a second study, about T cells of mothers and their children.

The specimen was blood. All receptors derive from a girl aged 2 to 9 in good health.

The chain links TRBV11-2 to TRBJ2-5; D is uncertain. CDR1 and CDR2 (germline): SGHAT, FQNNGV. The CDR3 has 16 amino acids. V gave up 2 bases and J gave up 0 bases, with 13 bases separating them. CDR3 coding DNA: TGTGCCAGCAGCTTAACAGTTCCCTTATACCAAGAGACCCAGTACTTC. It translates to CASSLTVPLYQETQYF.

This chain connects TRBV7-9 to TRBJ2-1; no reliable D call. Judging by the DNA end, TRBJ2-7 fits better; the J call may be wrong. CDR1 and CDR2 from the germline V gene are SEHNR and FQNEAQ (reference sequence). The CDR3 spans 15 residues. CDR3 region: CASSSNVDRAYEQYF. The CDR3 DNA is TGTGCCAGCAGTTCCAACGTGGACCGGGCGTACGAGCAGTACTTC.

On this clonotype itself: The junction departs from the called germline gene at one end, perhaps through a read error. The V call is TRBV7-9, the J call TRBJ1-2; 7 nucleotides line up with TRBD1. In germline, CDR1 is SEHNR, CDR2 FQNEAQ (reference sequence). The CDR3 has 13 residues. Written as DNA, the CDR3 is TGTGTCAGCAGCTTTACAGGGGTTGAGGGCTACACCTTC. Residues: CVSSFTGVEGYTF.